This TCR beta chain was recorded in a study of CD8+ T cells in alopecia areata. Isolated RNA was reverse transcribed into cDNA used as the sequencing template. Assay: immunoSEQ multiplex PCR; the TCRdb copy retains only in-frame clones and omits some. The sample has 170,000 or so clones; roughly 65% are singletons. Germline V gives CDR1 MNHEY, CDR2 SVGAGI. Trimming pared 10 bases from V and 8 bases from J, leaving 14 bases between. CDR3 length equals 11 residues. Sorting from PBMCs produced CD4+ and CD8+ T cells. V usage is TRBV6-5 and J usage is TRBJ1-2, with D unresolved. The sequence derives from a human donor with alopecia areata. The sequencing used CD4+ T cells sorted from blood, collected at week 0. The CDR3 coding sequence is TGTGCCATCAACTCCCCAGAGGGCTACACCTTC. This sequence encodes CAINSPEGYTF.